Following are 11 T cell receptor beta chains from one sample sequenced in a study of control samples from healthy donors and cancer patients. The repertoire was sequenced with immunoSEQ multiplex PCR; TCRdb's copy has only in-frame clones and lacks some. This table holds roughly 160,000 clones, over 90% found once. Sequences were obtained from blood. Every receptor here comes from a woman aged 25 to 39 in good health.

V and J are TRBV6-5 and TRBJ2-1; tentative D call: TRBD2 (5 bases). CDR3 size: 15 residues. V lost 2 bases and J lost 7, with 15 bases in between. The germline gives CDR1 MNHEY, CDR2 SVGAGI. The CDR3 is CASSYAASLRNEQFF. The CDR3 DNA reads as TGTGCCAGCAGTTACGCGGCTAGCTTACGGAATGAGCAGTTCTTC.

The chain carries TRBV9 and TRBJ2-3; 9 positions match TRBD2. Germline CDR1 reads SGDLS; CDR2 reads YYNGEE. There are 16 residues in the CDR3. The V segment lost 0 bases and the J segment 1 base; nucleotides outside the gene matches: 3. CDR3 nucleotides: TGTGCCAGCAGCGTAGTCCCTAGCGGGGGCACAGATACGCAGTATTTT. Residues: CASSVVPSGGTDTQYF.

The chain carries TRBV7-2 and TRBJ2-3; TRBD2 might be the D (5 bases). Germline lookup yields CDR1 SGHTA and CDR2 FQGNSA. The V and J ends lost 5 bases and 2 bases respectively, with 14 bases between them. The CDR3 contains 15 residues. CDR3 in amino acids: CASSPSHGVTDTQYF. CDR3 bases: TGTGCCAGCAGCCCGAGTCACGGGGTCACAGATACGCAGTATTTT.

The chain uses TRBV12-3 or TRBV12-4 and TRBJ2-7; D unresolved. CDR3 length: 12 residues. V was cut by 6 bases and J by 4 bases, with 10 bases left in between. The CDR3 protein is CASSPGAYEQYF. The CDR3 DNA is TGTGCCAGCAGCCCCGGAGCTTACGAGCAGTACTTC.

V usage is TRBV30 and J usage is TRBJ1-2, with a tentative D call TRBD1 (6 bases). The germline V and J ends were trimmed by 3 bases and 7 bases, with 15 bases remaining between them. Germline CDR1 reads GTSNPN; CDR2 reads SVGIG (reference sequence). The CDR3 is made up of 13 amino acids. CDR3 region: CAWRKLGAPGYTF. The CDR3 region has the DNA TGTGCCTGGAGAAAGTTGGGGGCGCCTGGCTACACCTTC.

The chain is built from TRBV5-4 and TRBJ2-2, with 11 bases matching TRBD1. Germline-derived CDR1 and CDR2 are SGHNT and YYREEE (reference sequence). There are 16 residues in the CDR3. J was trimmed by 2 bases and V by 3 bases; bases with no gene match: 3. This chain's CDR3 is CASSWGTGGNTGELFF. The CDR3, as DNA: TGTGCCAGCAGCTGGGGGACAGGGGGAAACACCGGGGAGCTGTTTTTT.

The J gene is TRBJ2-2, the V gene TRBV3-1 (or the pseudogene TRBV3-2); D not certain. The CDR3 has 14 residues. Between the trimmed V and J ends, which lost 6 bases and 3 bases, there was a span of 11 bases. Germline CDR1 is LGHDT and CDR2 is YNNKEL (reference sequence). This chain's CDR3 is CASRRKHDTGELFF. The CDR3 nucleotides read TGTGCCAGCAGACGGAAGCACGACACCGGGGAGCTGTTTTTT.

This chain links TRBV7-9 with TRBJ1-2; possibly TRBD1 for D (6 bases). Trimming took off 5 bases at V and 2 bases at J, with 24 bases between the two ends. The CDR3 totals 18 residues. CDR1 is SEHNR and CDR2 is FQNEAQ in the germline V gene (reference sequence). CDR3 nucleotide sequence: TGTGCCAGCAGCCCCGAGGGGCAGGGGCGACCGATCAACTATGGCTACACCTTC. Translated: CASSPEGQGRPINYGYTF.

This chain uses TRBV5-6 with TRBJ1-5, with D possibly TRBD1 on 5 matching bases. Germline V CDR1 and CDR2: SGHDT, YYEEEE. V shed 4 bases and J shed 2 bases, with 16 bases lying between them. The CDR3 length is 16 residues. The CDR3, as DNA: TGTGCCAGCAGCCACCGGCAGGGATTGGGCAATCAGCCCCAGCATTTT. Amino acids: CASSHRQGLGNQPQHF.

This chain connects TRBV5-1 to TRBJ2-1; D is uncertain. This CDR3 spans 13 amino acids. Germline lookup yields CDR1 SGHRS and CDR2 YFSETQ. V lost 4 bases and J 6 bases, leaving 11 bases between the germline ends. The CDR3 DNA is TGCGCCAGCAGCCTCCTAGGTACCAATGAGCAGTTCTTC. The encoded protein is CASSLLGTNEQFF.

Only one count was recorded for this clone. This rearrangement joins TRBV9 to TRBJ1-1; no clear D gene. The CDR3 covers 14 residues. V lost 4 bases and J 2 bases, leaving 12 bases between the germline ends. Per the germline V gene, CDR1 is SGDLS and CDR2 is YYNGEE. CDR3 sequence reads: CASSPGRPNTEAFF. CDR3 DNA sequence: TGTGCCAGCAGCCCAGGCAGGCCAAACACTGAAGCTTTCTTT. The variable domain in full, completed from reference TRBV9 and TRBJ1-1, reads DSGVTQTPKHLITATGQRVTLRCSPRSGDLSVYWYQQSLDQGLQFLIQYYNGEERAKGNILERFSAQQFPDLHSELNLSSLELGDSALYFCASSPGRPNTEAFFGQGTRLTVV.